This TCR beta chain was sequenced for a study of PD-L1 blockade in urothelial cancer. TCRdb's copy holds only in-frame clones and misses some; the assay was immunoSEQ multiplex PCR. The sample contains 55,000 to 85,000 clones, 85% to 90% of which appear only once. Trimming stripped 10 bases from V and 0 bases from J, with 11 bases between. The CDR3 is made up of 13 amino acids. Germline values: CDR1 KGHSH, CDR2 LQKENI. This specimen consisted of PBMCs, obtained around atezolizumab (anti-PD-L1) treatment. This chain connects TRBV18 to TRBJ2-3; a weak D match, TRBD1 (5 bases). The clonotype comes from a man between 60 and 75 years old with urothelial cancer. In DNA form, the CDR3 reads TGTGCCACTTCAGGGCAGAGCACAGATACGCAGTATTTT. This gives the protein CATSGQSTDTQYF.